The 14 T cell receptor beta chains given below trace back to one sample, sequenced in a study of blood T cells in healthy people across ages. Then a second PCR, running about 6 to 12 cycles, was carried out with a sample-barcoded 5' primer and a J-beta primer mix. TCRdb re-called the 5' RACE reads through MiXCR, storing one row per CDR3 protein. The table records roughly 1,300,000 distinct CDR3 sequences, 59% of them present only once. Sequencing used blood. All receptors derive from a man between 18 and 35 years old in good health.

The rearrangement links TRBV11-2 to TRBJ2-5; 7 nucleotides agree with TRBD1. Germline values: CDR1 SGHAT, CDR2 FQNNGV. The CDR3 runs to 12 residues. V was pared by 7 bases and J by 10 bases, with 9 bases of the junction left unmatched. In DNA, the CDR3 is TGTGCCAGCAAGCCCCTTGACAGGGACCAGTACTTC. As protein: CASKPLDRDQYF.

The chain links TRBV5-1 to TRBJ2-3, with D possibly TRBD2 on 6 matching bases. In germline, CDR1 is SGHRS, CDR2 YFSETQ. Trimming took off 3 bases at V and 4 bases at J, with 18 bases between the two ends. CDR3 length: 16 amino acids. The CDR3 region has the DNA TGCGCCAGCAGCTCCCGGGACTCGAGATTGGCAGATACGCAGTATTTT. This translates into CASSSRDSRLADTQYF.

The genes are TRBV11-2 and TRBJ2-7, with a tentative D call TRBD1 (6 bases). The J call may be mistaken, given a closer DNA end match to TRBJ2-5. The CDR3 has 14 amino acids. Per germline, CDR1 SGHAT and CDR2 FQNNGV. Here the CDR3 DNA reads TGTGCCAGCAGCCAATCAGGGGTAGAGGAGACCCAGTACTTC. Its translation: CASSQSGVEETQYF.

This clonotype has a handful of counts. The V and J genes are TRBV27 and TRBJ2-5, with TRBD1 identical over 8 bases. The CDR3 is 14 residues long. Germline assignment: CDR1 MNHEY and CDR2 SMNVEV (reference sequence). V lost 3 bases to trimming and J lost 5 bases; unmatched junction nucleotides: 5. CDR3 DNA sequence: TGTGCCAGCAGTTTGACAGGGGAGGTGGAGACCCAGTACTTC. Residues: CASSLTGEVETQYF.

This chain connects TRBV20-1 to TRBJ1-2; the D is unclear. V gave up 0 bases and J gave up 2 bases, with 16 bases separating them. From germline, CDR1 is DFQATT and CDR2 SNEGSKA (reference sequence). The CDR3 spans 16 residues. CDR3 coding DNA: TGCAGTGCTAGAGACCTCCCTACGACTGACAACTATGGCTACACCTTC. This sequence encodes CSARDLPTTDNYGYTF.

In DNA form, the CDR3 reads TGCGCCAGCAGCCCAGTGGGGGGCAATGAGCAGTTCTTC. This sequence encodes CASSPVGGNEQFF. The chain uses TRBV5-1 and TRBJ2-1, with D tentatively TRBD2 (6 bases). Germline values: CDR1 SGHRS, CDR2 YFSETQ. CDR3 size: 13 residues. V was trimmed by 4 bases and J by 6 bases, leaving 11 bases between them.

This clonotype was seen only a few times. The chain has TRBV12-3 or TRBV12-4 and TRBJ2-7; D is ambiguous. The CDR3 covers 17 residues. V was pared by 1 base and J by 3 bases, with 19 bases between. The CDR3 loop reads CASSLGGSTLYRYEQYF. The CDR3 DNA is TGTGCCAGCAGTTTAGGTGGCAGTACCCTATACCGCTACGAGCAGTACTTC.

J is TRBJ2-1 and V is TRBV10-3; the match to TRBD2 covers 11 bases. Germline values: CDR1 ENHRY, CDR2 SYGVKD. V was clipped by 6 bases and J by 5 bases; unmatched bases: 24. This CDR3 is 21 amino acids long. This chain's CDR3 is CAIRDPNRPGLADIDNNEQFF. The CDR3 region has the DNA TGTGCCATCAGGGACCCGAATCGTCCGGGACTAGCGGACATAGACAACAATGAGCAGTTCTTC.

This clonotype was counted between two and nine times. The chain combines TRBV4-2 with TRBJ1-4, with D unresolved. Germline CDR1 reads LGHNA; CDR2 reads YNFKEQ. This CDR3 has 15 amino acids. Deletions cut 0 bases from V and 5 bases from J, with 10 bases between. CDR3 nucleotides: TGTGCCAGCAGCCAAGATATGGCAGCAAATGAAAAACTGTTTTTT. Amino acid sequence: CASSQDMAANEKLFF.

As DNA, the CDR3 is TGCGCCAGCAGCGAAGGCCGTTATCTGGGGGCCTCCACAGATACGCAGTATTTT. Amino acid sequence: CASSEGRYLGASTDTQYF. The chain has TRBV4-1 and TRBJ2-3; a possible D gene is TRBD1 (6 bases). The CDR3 covers 18 residues. CDR1 MGHRA and CDR2 YSYEKL come from the germline V gene. V was cut by 5 bases and J by 2 bases, with 23 bases left in between.

The rearrangement links TRBV24-1 to TRBJ2-1; maybe TRBD2 (6 bases). Trimming removed 4 bases from V and 12 bases from J, with 18 bases in between. The germline gives CDR1 KGHDR, CDR2 SFDVKD. This CDR3 spans 14 amino acids. CDR3 in amino acids: CATSDPFGTYGQFF. CDR3 sequence (DNA): TGTGCCACCAGTGACCCCTTCGGGACTTATGGGCAGTTCTTC.

A note on this clonotype: The germline gene is not matched at one end of the junction; a read error may be the cause. The V and J genes are TRBV4-2 and TRBJ2-5, with D unresolved. The closer fit of TRBJ2-7 to the DNA end suggests the J call may be wrong. This CDR3 has 14 amino acids. CDR1 is LGHNA and CDR2 is YNFKEQ in the germline V gene. This chain's CDR3 is CASSQDHGSYEQYF. The CDR3 DNA reads as TGTGCCAGCAGTCAAGACCACGGATCCTACGAGCAGTACTTC.

The gene calls are TRBV7-9 and TRBJ1-1; no firm D call. The CDR3 totals 14 residues. Trimming left V 5 bases short and J 3 bases short, with 13 bases between. Germline values: CDR1 SEHNR, CDR2 FQNEAQ (reference sequence). The CDR3 bases are TGTGCCAGCAGCCCTGTGTGGAGGGACACTGAAGCTTTCTTT. Encoded protein: CASSPVWRDTEAFF.

The chain joins TRBV11-2 to TRBJ2-3, with D tentatively TRBD1 (6 bases). V lost 5 bases and J 4 bases, leaving 22 bases between the germline ends. The CDR3 loop spans 17 amino acids. The germline V gene has CDR1 SGHAT and CDR2 FQNNGV. CDR3 sequence: CASSLNLRGYYADTQYF. DNA of the CDR3: TGTGCCAGCAGCCTCAATCTTAGGGGGTATTACGCAGATACGCAGTATTTT.